A single T cell receptor beta chain is shown here with its context. Antigen: not known. The sample originates from a study of Ad26.COV2.S vaccination and SARS-CoV-2 variants. Findings and caveats of the study: Participants in the vaccine arm had higher spike-specific TCR breadth; placebo recipients had lower.

Treatment specified: approximately 18 received Ad26.COV2.S at low or high dose, single or two shots; about five received placebo; per-sample allocation not given. Sampling took place 63 days after the first vaccine or placebo injection. The administered vaccine (an Ad26 vector) expressed Wuhan-strain SARS-CoV-2 spike. Assay used: immunoSEQ multiplex PCR; TCRdb lists only in-frame clones, some missing. The data show about 440,000 clones, roughly 87% seen once. The CDR3 length is 16 residues. Germline CDR1 and CDR2: MNHEY and SMNVEV (reference sequence). V gave up 5 bases and J gave up 7 bases, with 21 bases separating them.

The chain joins TRBV27 to TRBJ2-1, with D maybe TRBD1 (5 bases). Specimen: peripheral blood, collected in a trial of Ad26.COV2.S vaccine versus placebo. The sequence derives from a person aged 18-60 years who received the Ad26.COV2.S COVID-19 vaccine or a placebo. The CDR3 DNA reads TGTGCCAGCAGTCCCCTGAGTGTGGGGCTTAAAAATGAGCAGTTCTTC. It translates to CASSPLSVGLKNEQFF.